These 25 T cell receptor beta chains came from one sample sequenced in a study of T cell responses to AZD1222 COVID-19 vaccine. Only in-frame clones appear in the TCRdb table, and some are missing; sequencing was by immunoSEQ multiplex PCR. The sample comprises approximately 100,000 clones, 92% of which are singletons, and about 5.2% rests with the top ten. The sequencing here drew on peripheral blood, taken on day 0 of AZD1222 vaccination. Receptors originate from an adult in good health.

The chain is built from TRBV4-2 and TRBJ2-7, with D maybe TRBD1 (5 bases). V was shortened by 2 bases and J by 0 bases, with 5 bases between the two germline ends. The CDR3 spans 13 residues. Germline V gene lookup returns CDR1 LGHNA and CDR2 YNFKEQ. CDR3 DNA: TGTGCCAGCAGCCAACAGGGCTCCTACGAGCAGTACTTC. The encoded protein is CASSQQGSYEQYF.

The chain has TRBV7-9 and TRBJ2-2; TRBD2 aligns across 10 bases. The CDR3 consists of 15 residues. Germline values: CDR1 SEHNR, CDR2 FQNEAQ (reference sequence). V lost 5 bases to trimming and J lost 6 bases; unmatched junction nucleotides: 6. This CDR3 is CASSPIAGGPGELFF. For the CDR3, the DNA is TGTGCCAGCAGCCCGATAGCGGGAGGTCCCGGGGAGCTGTTTTTT.

The V call is TRBV4-3, the J call TRBJ1-5; 7 bases are a match to TRBD1. This CDR3 has 14 residues. V shed 5 bases and J 3 bases; nucleotides not matched to a gene: 4. CDR1 and CDR2 (germline): LGHNA, YSLEER. CDR3 amino acids: CASSRDRANQPQHF. In DNA form, the CDR3 reads TGCGCCAGCAGCAGGGACAGAGCCAATCAGCCCCAGCATTTT.

This clone was observed a single time. The CDR3 nucleotides read TGTGCCAGCAGCCAAGATCCTGGGAGGGGGGTAAGATCACCCCTCCACTTT. Translation: CASSQDPGRGVRSPLHF. The genes are TRBV3-1 (or the pseudogene TRBV3-2) and TRBJ1-6; a possible D gene is TRBD1 (6 bases). CDR3 length: 17 amino acids. Trimming shortened V by 0 bases and J by 10 bases, and 19 bases separated the two germline ends. Germline V gene lookup returns CDR1 LGHDT and CDR2 YNNKEL (reference sequence).

The rearrangement joins TRBV11-2 to TRBJ1-2, with TRBD1 identical over 7 bases. Germline CDR1 is SGHAT and CDR2 is FQNNGV. The CDR3 runs 13 residues. J gave up 8 bases and V 3 bases, and 6 bases lay outside the gene matches. CDR3 in DNA: TGTGCCAGCAGCTTCACAGGGGCGCGGGGCTACACCTTC. Translation gives CASSFTGARGYTF.

This chain uses TRBV19 with TRBJ1-1; TRBD1 agrees at 11 bases. V lost 5 bases to trimming and J lost 11 bases; unmatched junction nucleotides: 16. The CDR3 length is 16 residues. Germline V gene sequence: CDR1 LNHDA, CDR2 SQIVND (reference sequence). The CDR3 spells CASSVYPGQGVVIAFF. The CDR3 nucleotides read TGTGCCAGTAGTGTGTACCCGGGACAGGGGGTTGTTATTGCTTTCTTT. Filled out from reference TRBV19 and TRBJ1-1, the complete variable domain reads DGGITQSPKYLFRKEGQNVTLSCEQNLNHDAMYWYRQDPGQGLRLIYYSQIVNDFQKGDIAEGYSVSREKKESFPLTVTSAQKNPTAFYLCASSVYPGQGVVIAFFGQGTRLTVV.

The rearrangement joins TRBV9 to TRBJ2-2; TRBD2 aligns across 10 bases. The germline V gene has CDR1 SGDLS and CDR2 YYNGEE. The CDR3 loop spans 16 amino acids. V shed 3 bases and J 1 base; nucleotides not matched to a gene: 3. CDR3 residues: CASSGVAGGNTGELFF. The CDR3 nucleotides are TGTGCCAGCAGCGGGGTAGCGGGAGGGAACACCGGGGAGCTGTTTTTT.

J is TRBJ1-2 and V is TRBV7-9; 7 bases align to TRBD1. The CDR3 has 16 residues. Germline assignment: CDR1 SEHNR and CDR2 FQNEAQ (reference sequence). V lost 5 bases, J lost 6 bases, and 15 bases stayed unmatched. CDR3 in amino acids: CASSLEQGGLGHGYTF. The DNA of the CDR3 is TGTGCCAGCAGCCTAGAGCAGGGGGGCCTAGGTCATGGCTACACCTTC.

The chain links TRBV28 to TRBJ2-7, with TRBD2 identical over 8 bases. The CDR3 spans 15 residues. V trimming: 10 bases; J trimming: 9 bases; junction bases outside the gene matches: 20. The germline V gene has CDR1 MDHEN and CDR2 SYDVKM. The chain's CDR3 is CATGPGGRNYERQYF. CDR3 DNA sequence: TGTGCCACCGGACCCGGCGGGAGGAACTACGAGCGGCAGTACTTC.

This chain uses TRBV4-1 with TRBJ1-3, with 8 bases aligning to TRBD1. The CDR3 loop spans 17 amino acids. CDR1 and CDR2 from the germline V gene are MGHRA and YSYEKL. Trimming took 2 bases from V and 0 from J; bases not matched to a gene: 6. The CDR3 reads CASSQQGQATSGNTIYF. Written as DNA, the CDR3 is TGCGCCAGCAGCCAACAGGGACAGGCAACCTCTGGAAACACCATATATTTT.

V and J are TRBV11-1 and TRBJ2-1; D unresolved. CDR3 size: 13 residues. The V gene's germline CDR1 is SGHAT and CDR2 FQDESV (reference sequence). V lost 7 bases, J lost 3 bases, and 10 bases lay in between. The CDR3 is CASTPAVYNEQFF. DNA for the CDR3: TGTGCCAGCACCCCGGCCGTCTACAATGAGCAGTTCTTC.

V gene TRBV11-3 combines with J gene TRBJ2-5; 7 positions match TRBD2. V dropped 5 bases and J dropped 0; count of bases not matched to a gene: 9. CDR1 and CDR2 (germline): SGHNT, YENEEA. This CDR3 comprises 16 residues. The CDR3 DNA is TGTGCCAGCAGCGCACGGGGAGGGCCATACCAAGAGACCCAGTACTTC. The encoded protein is CASSARGGPYQETQYF.

This chain connects TRBV30 to TRBJ1-1; D not resolved. With 3 bases removed from V and 1 base from J, the gap between germline ends came to 9 bases. The CDR3 consists of 13 residues. Germline loops: CDR1 GTSNPN, CDR2 SVGIG (reference sequence). The CDR3 nucleotides read TGTGCCTGGAGGTCGGAGAGGAACACTGAAGCTTTCTTT. Translation: CAWRSERNTEAFF.

The gene calls are TRBV18 and TRBJ1-3, with D hard to call. V was shortened by 1 base and J by 2 bases, with 9 bases between the two germline ends. CDR3 length: 15 residues. The germline V gene encodes CDR1 KGHSH and CDR2 LQKENI. CDR3 amino acids: CASSPLKSPGNTIYF. Written as DNA, the CDR3 is TGTGCCAGCTCACCACTAAAGAGCCCTGGAAACACCATATATTTT.

This chain uses TRBV7-9 with TRBJ2-5; D unclear. V was cut by 1 base and J by 1 base, with 4 bases left in between. This CDR3 contains 13 residues. Germline V CDR1 and CDR2: SEHNR, FQNEAQ (reference sequence). The CDR3 is CASSLVGQETQYF. CDR3 DNA sequence: TGTGCCAGCAGCTTAGTTGGCCAAGAGACCCAGTACTTC.

V and J are TRBV6-1 and TRBJ2-7; D is possibly TRBD2 (5 bases). Germline V gives CDR1 MNHNS, CDR2 SASEGT. Trimming pared 1 base from V and 0 bases from J, leaving 13 bases between. The CDR3 is made up of 16 amino acids. CDR3 DNA: TGTGCCAGCAGTGAAGGGACCAAGCGGTACTCCTACGAGCAGTACTTC. Its translation: CASSEGTKRYSYEQYF.

The chain carries TRBV19 and TRBJ2-7, with D uncertain. CDR1 is LNHDA and CDR2 is SQIVND in the germline V gene (reference sequence). The CDR3 sequence is 13 residues long. The V gene lost 3 bases and the J gene lost 1 base, with 7 bases spanning the gap. The CDR3, as DNA: TGTGCCAGTAGTATGCAAAAGTCCTACGAGCAGTACTTC. It is translated as CASSMQKSYEQYF.

The chain carries TRBV6-5 and TRBJ1-3; D unclear. Trimming took off 1 base at V and 4 bases at J, with 11 bases between the two ends. In germline, CDR1 is MNHEY, CDR2 SVGAGI. The CDR3 has 15 residues. The CDR3 loop is CASSYFSGGGNTIYF. The CDR3 bases are TGTGCCAGCAGTTACTTCTCTGGAGGGGGAAACACCATATATTTT.

The chain uses TRBV5-4 and TRBJ2-6, with unresolved D. Germline CDR1 reads SGHNT; CDR2 reads YYREEE (reference sequence). V was clipped by 1 base and J by 0 bases, with 5 bases between them. The CDR3 loop spans 15 amino acids. CDR3 nucleotides: TGTGCCAGCAGCTTGAGTCACTCTGGGGCCAACGTCCTGACTTTC. As protein: CASSLSHSGANVLTF.

V and J are TRBV6-6 and TRBJ2-1; 7 bases line up with TRBD2. This CDR3 spans 14 amino acids. The trim removed 5 bases at V and 2 bases at J, leaving 3 bases unmatched. CDR1 is MNHNY and CDR2 is SVGAGI in the germline V gene (reference sequence). The chain's CDR3 is CASSGGSTYNEQFF. The CDR3 nucleotides are TGTGCCAGCAGTGGCGGGAGCACCTACAATGAGCAGTTCTTC.

The chain links TRBV7-2 to TRBJ2-2; D might be TRBD1 (5 bases). The V gene lost 2 bases and the J gene lost 1 base, with 8 bases spanning the gap. The CDR3 is made up of 15 amino acids. CDR1 is SGHTA and CDR2 is FQGNSA in the germline V gene. CDR3 sequence: CASSLNQGNTGELFF. CDR3 bases: TGTGCCAGCAGCTTAAACCAGGGGAACACCGGGGAGCTGTTTTTT.

The rearrangement uses TRBV7-2 and TRBJ2-5; a possible D gene is TRBD1 (5 bases). The V end was cut by 1 base, the J end by 0 bases, with 15 bases between. The CDR3 has 17 amino acids. CDR1 SGHTA and CDR2 FQGNSA come from the germline V gene. The CDR3 DNA is TGTGCCAGCAGCTTAGTTTTCCAGGGCAGGGACCAAGAGACCCAGTACTTC. It encodes CASSLVFQGRDQETQYF. The complete variable domain, with remaining parts taken from reference TRBV7-2 and TRBJ2-5, reads GAGVSQSPSNKVTEKGKDVELRCDPISGHTALYWYRQSLGQGLEFLIYFQGNSAPDKSGLPSDRFSAERTGGSVSTLTIQRTQQEDSAVYLCASSLVFQGRDQETQYFGPGTRLLVL.

The chain carries TRBV3-1 (or the pseudogene TRBV3-2) and TRBJ2-3, with TRBD1 as a possible D gene (6 bases). Looked up from germline, CDR1 is LGHDT and CDR2 is YNNKEL (reference sequence). Trimming took 0 bases from V and 5 from J, leaving 9 bases between them. The CDR3 consists of 14 residues. CDR3 DNA sequence: TGTGCCAGCAGCCAAGAAGGGGGAAGAGATACGCAGTATTTT. Its protein product is CASSQEGGRDTQYF.

The J gene is TRBJ2-1, the V gene TRBV14, with D possibly matching TRBD2 (5 bases). The CDR3 loop spans 15 amino acids. V was clipped by 0 bases and J by 6 bases, with 12 bases between them. The germline CDR1 and CDR2 sequences are SGHDN and FVKESK. CDR3 nucleotide sequence: TGTGCCAGCAGCCAAGATCTGACTAAAATCAATGAGCAGTTCTTC. Protein sequence: CASSQDLTKINEQFF.

The gene calls are TRBV6-5 and TRBJ1-1; no definite D call. This CDR3 is 14 amino acids long. Germline V gene sequence: CDR1 MNHEY, CDR2 SVGAGI. Trimming removed 7 bases at V and 3 bases at J, with 15 bases between. The CDR3 loop is CASTQGGVDTEAFF. For the CDR3, the DNA is TGTGCCAGCACCCAAGGTGGGGTGGACACTGAAGCTTTCTTT.